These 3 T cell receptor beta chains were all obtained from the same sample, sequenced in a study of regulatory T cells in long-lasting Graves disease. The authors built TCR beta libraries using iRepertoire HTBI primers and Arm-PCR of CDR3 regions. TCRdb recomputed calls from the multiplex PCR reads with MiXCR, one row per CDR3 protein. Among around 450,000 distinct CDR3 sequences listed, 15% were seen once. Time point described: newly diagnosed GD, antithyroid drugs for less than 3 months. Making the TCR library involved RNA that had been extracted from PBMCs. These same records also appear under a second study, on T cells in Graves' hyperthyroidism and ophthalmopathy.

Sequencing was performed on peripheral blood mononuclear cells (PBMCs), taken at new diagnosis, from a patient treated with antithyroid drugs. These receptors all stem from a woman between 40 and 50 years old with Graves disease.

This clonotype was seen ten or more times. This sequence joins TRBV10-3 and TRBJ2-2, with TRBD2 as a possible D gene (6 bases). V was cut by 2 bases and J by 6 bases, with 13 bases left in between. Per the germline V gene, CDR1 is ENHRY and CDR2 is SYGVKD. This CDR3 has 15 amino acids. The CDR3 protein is CAISEGGKISGELFF. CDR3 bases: TGTGCCATCAGTGAGGGAGGGAAGATCTCCGGGGAGCTGTTTTTT.

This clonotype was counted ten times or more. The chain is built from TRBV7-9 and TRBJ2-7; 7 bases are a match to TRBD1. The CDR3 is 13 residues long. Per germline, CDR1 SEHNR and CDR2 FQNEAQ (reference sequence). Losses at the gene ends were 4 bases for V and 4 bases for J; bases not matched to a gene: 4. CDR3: CASSSQTGYEQYF. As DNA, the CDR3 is TGTGCCAGCAGCTCGCAGACAGGGTACGAGCAGTACTTC. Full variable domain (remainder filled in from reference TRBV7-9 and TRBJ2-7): DTGVSQNPRHKITKRGQNVTFRCDPISEHNRLYWYRQTLGQGPEFLTYFQNEAQLEKSRLLSDRFSAERPKGSFSTLEIQRTEQGDSAMYLCASSSQTGYEQYFGPGTRLTVT.

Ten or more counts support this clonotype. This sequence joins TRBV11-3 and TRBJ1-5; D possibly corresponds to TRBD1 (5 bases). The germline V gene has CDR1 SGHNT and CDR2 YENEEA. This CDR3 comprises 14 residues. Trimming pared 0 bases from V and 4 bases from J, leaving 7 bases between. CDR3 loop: CASSLEGGNQPQHF. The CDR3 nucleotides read TGTGCCAGCAGCTTAGAGGGGGGGAATCAGCCCCAGCATTTT.